Given below is one T cell receptor (beta chain) in context. The data belong to a study of blood T cell repertoires in COVID-19. Data came from immunoSEQ multiplex PCR; TCRdb stores just in-frame clones and leaves some out. The sample holds about 240,000 clones, roughly 88% seen once. This receptor was taken from an older man with acute or convalescent COVID-19. The sample consisted of peripheral blood.

This CDR3 is CASSVDQTGGNIQYF. The CDR3 nucleotides read TGTGCCAGCAGCGTAGATCAGACAGGGGGCAACATTCAGTACTTC. The chain joins TRBV9 to TRBJ2-4, with 10 positions matching TRBD1. J lost 7 bases, V lost 0 bases, and 4 bases had no gene match. Germline CDR1 is SGDLS and CDR2 is YYNGEE. This CDR3 is 15 amino acids long.